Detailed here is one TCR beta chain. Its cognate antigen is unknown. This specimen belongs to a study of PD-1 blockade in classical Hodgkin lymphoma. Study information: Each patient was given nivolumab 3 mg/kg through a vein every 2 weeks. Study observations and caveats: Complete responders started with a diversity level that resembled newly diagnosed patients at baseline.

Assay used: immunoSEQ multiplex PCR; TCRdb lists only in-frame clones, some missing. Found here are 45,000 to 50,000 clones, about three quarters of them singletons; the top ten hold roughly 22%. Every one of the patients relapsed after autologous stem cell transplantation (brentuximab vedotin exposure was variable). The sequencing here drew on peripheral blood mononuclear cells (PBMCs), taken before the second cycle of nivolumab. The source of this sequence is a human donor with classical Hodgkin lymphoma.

CDR3: CSVEDRGGPSDTQYF. The CDR3 DNA reads as TGCAGCGTTGAAGATCGTGGGGGGCCCTCAGATACGCAGTATTTT. V gene TRBV29-1 combines with J gene TRBJ2-3; D might be TRBD1 or TRBD2, each matching 6 bases. Trimming cost V 0 bases and J 4 bases, with 14 bases left between them. Germline V gives CDR1 SQVTM, CDR2 ANQGSEA. The CDR3 sequence is 15 residues long.